The clone carrying this T cell receptor beta chain came up many times. It was from roughly 9.3 ml of fresh peripheral blood that the PBMCs came. RNA served as the template for amplifying TCR beta CDR3 regions. The library came from an HTBI-primed first-round RT-PCR and a second-round multiplex PCR. TCRdb used MiXCR to reprocess the multiplex PCR reads, holding one entry per CDR3 protein. The table has around 470,000 distinct CDR3 sequences, 13% to 15% seen once. From germline, CDR1 is SEHNR and CDR2 FQNEAQ (reference sequence). V was pared by 3 bases and J by 9 bases, with 18 bases between. CDR3 length: 14 amino acids. These data come from a study of Graves' ophthalmopathy and Graves' hyperthyroidism.

Sequenced material: blood. The clonotype comes from a woman younger than 45 with Graves' ophthalmopathy. The V and J genes are TRBV7-9 and TRBJ2-7; D is possibly TRBD2 (5 bases). CDR3 amino acids: CASSFGAVVEGQYF. The CDR3 DNA sequence: TGTGCCAGCAGCTTCGGTGCGGTTGTCGAGGGGCAGTACTTC.